This section outlines one TCR beta chain sequence together with its context. The antigen is unknown. This clone may be a read error of a much larger clone one base away. The study recruited healthy Caucasian donors from Russia who were aged about 6 to 95. This record comes from a study of blood T cells in healthy people across ages. Study-wide points: Estimated diversity, derived from one million T cells, was regarded as an underestimate. There was no known CMV status for donors, so expanded clonotype changes were possibly confounded.

V lost 5 bases and J lost 4, with 20 bases in between. The CDR3 consists of 16 residues. The germline gives CDR1 SGHKS, CDR2 YYEKEE (reference sequence). Alongside a J-beta primer mix, a sample-barcoded 5' primer served in a second PCR lasting about 7 to 12 cycles. MiXCR, applied by TCRdb to the 5' RACE reads, yields one record per CDR3 protein. The table records 1.5 million to 2 million distinct CDR3 sequences, about 28% of them present only once. The chain links TRBV5-5 to TRBJ2-3; tentative D call: TRBD2 (5 bases). The source of this sequence is a woman aged 25 to 39 in good health. The sample consisted of blood. The CDR3, as DNA: TGTGCCAGCAGGAGACGGGGTACGGGATTAGCAGATACGCAGTATTTT. It codes for CASRRRGTGLADTQYF.